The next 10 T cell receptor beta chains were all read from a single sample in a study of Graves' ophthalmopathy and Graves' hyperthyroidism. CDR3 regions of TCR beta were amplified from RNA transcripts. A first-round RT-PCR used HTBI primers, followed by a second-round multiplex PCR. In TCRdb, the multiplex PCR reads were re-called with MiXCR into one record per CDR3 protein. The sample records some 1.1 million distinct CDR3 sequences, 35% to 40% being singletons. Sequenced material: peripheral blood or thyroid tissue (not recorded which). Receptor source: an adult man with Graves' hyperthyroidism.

CDR3 sequence (DNA): TGCGCCAGCAGTGAGCCCACGGGGACAGGCCTGAGTGAGCAGTACTTC. Its translation: CASSEPTGTGLSEQYF. The chain carries TRBV10-2 and TRBJ2-7; 8 bases agree with TRBD1. CDR3 size: 16 residues. Unmatched junction bases numbered 13, after V lost 2 bases and J lost 7 bases. The V gene's germline CDR1 is WSHSY and CDR2 SAAADI.

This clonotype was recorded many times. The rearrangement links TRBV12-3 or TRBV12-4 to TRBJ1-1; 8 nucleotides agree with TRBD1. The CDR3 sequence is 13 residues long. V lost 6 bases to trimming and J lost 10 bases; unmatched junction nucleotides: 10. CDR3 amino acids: CASSQTGARGAFF. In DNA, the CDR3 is TGTGCCAGCAGCCAGACAGGGGCGAGGGGAGCTTTCTTT.

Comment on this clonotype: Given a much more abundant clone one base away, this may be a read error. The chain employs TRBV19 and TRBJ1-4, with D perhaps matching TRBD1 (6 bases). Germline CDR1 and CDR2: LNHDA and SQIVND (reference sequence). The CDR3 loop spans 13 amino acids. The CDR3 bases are TGTGTCAGTAGTGGGACAAGCCGGGAAAAACTGTTTTTT. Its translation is CVSSGTSREKLFF. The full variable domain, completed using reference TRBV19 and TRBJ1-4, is DGGITQSPKYLFRKEGQNVTLSCEQNLNHDAMYWYRQDPGQGLRLIYYSQIVNDFQKGDIAEGYSVSREKKESFPLTVTSAQKNPTAFYLCVSSGTSREKLFFGSGTQLSVL.

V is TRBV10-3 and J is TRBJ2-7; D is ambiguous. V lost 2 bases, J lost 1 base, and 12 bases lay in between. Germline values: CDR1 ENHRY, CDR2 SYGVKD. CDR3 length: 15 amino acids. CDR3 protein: CAISEPDTESYEQYF. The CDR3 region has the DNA TGTGCCATCAGTGAGCCCGACACGGAATCCTACGAGCAGTACTTC.

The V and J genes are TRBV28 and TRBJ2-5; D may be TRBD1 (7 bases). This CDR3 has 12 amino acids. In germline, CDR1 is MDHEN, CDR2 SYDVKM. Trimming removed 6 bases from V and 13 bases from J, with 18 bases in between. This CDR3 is CASSSRGRIPYF. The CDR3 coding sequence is TGTGCCAGCAGCAGCAGGGGGAGGATCCCGTACTTC.

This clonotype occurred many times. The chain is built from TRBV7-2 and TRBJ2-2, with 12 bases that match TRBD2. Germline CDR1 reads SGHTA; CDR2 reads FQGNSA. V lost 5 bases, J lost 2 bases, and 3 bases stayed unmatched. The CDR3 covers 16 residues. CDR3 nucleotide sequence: TGTGCCAGCAGCCTACTAGCGGGGGGAAACACCGGGGAGCTGTTTTTT. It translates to CASSLLAGGNTGELFF.

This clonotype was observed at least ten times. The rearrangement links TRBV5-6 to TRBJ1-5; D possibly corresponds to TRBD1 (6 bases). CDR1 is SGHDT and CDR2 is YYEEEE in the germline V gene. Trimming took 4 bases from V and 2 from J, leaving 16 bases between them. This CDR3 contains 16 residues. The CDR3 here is CASSQRRDIGNQPQHF. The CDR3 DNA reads TGTGCCAGCAGCCAACGCCGGGACATTGGCAATCAGCCCCAGCATTTT.

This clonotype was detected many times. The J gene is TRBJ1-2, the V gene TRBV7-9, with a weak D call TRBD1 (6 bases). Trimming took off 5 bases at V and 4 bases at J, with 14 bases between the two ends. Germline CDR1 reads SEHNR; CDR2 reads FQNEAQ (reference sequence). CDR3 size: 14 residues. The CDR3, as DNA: TGTGCCAGCAGCACTGACAGGCGGATCTATGGCTACACCTTC. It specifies CASSTDRRIYGYTF.

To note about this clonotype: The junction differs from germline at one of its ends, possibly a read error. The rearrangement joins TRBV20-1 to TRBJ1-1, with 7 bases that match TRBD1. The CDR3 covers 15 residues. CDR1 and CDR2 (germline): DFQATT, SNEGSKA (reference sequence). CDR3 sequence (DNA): TGCAGAGCCCCGGGGGACAGCAGTTTGAACACTGAGGCTTTCTTT. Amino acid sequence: CRAPGDSSLNTEAFF.

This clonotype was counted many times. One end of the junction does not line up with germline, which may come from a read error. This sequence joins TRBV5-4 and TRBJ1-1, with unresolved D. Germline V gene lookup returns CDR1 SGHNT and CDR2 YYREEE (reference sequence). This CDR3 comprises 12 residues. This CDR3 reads CASSFSEGMLVF. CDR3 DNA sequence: TGTGCCAGCAGCTTTTCCGAAGGGATGCTCGTCTTT.